This TCR beta chain comes out of a study of blood T cells in healthy people across ages. Through a sample-barcoded 5' primer and a J-beta primer mix, a second PCR was run for roughly 7 to 11 cycles. TCRdb independently ran MiXCR on the 5' RACE reads; one entry per CDR3 protein. The table records roughly 930,000 distinct CDR3 sequences, roughly 50% of them present only once. The sequencing input was blood. The source of this sequence is a man aged 25-45 years in good health.

The CDR3 sequence is CASSPAIEPDTQYF. The CDR3 bases are TGTGCCAGCAGTCCCGCGATTGAGCCAGATACGCAGTATTTT. V usage is TRBV12-3 or TRBV12-4 and J usage is TRBJ2-3; no clear D gene. The CDR3 runs 14 residues. The V end lost 5 bases, the J end lost 4 bases, and 13 bases lay between the germline ends.